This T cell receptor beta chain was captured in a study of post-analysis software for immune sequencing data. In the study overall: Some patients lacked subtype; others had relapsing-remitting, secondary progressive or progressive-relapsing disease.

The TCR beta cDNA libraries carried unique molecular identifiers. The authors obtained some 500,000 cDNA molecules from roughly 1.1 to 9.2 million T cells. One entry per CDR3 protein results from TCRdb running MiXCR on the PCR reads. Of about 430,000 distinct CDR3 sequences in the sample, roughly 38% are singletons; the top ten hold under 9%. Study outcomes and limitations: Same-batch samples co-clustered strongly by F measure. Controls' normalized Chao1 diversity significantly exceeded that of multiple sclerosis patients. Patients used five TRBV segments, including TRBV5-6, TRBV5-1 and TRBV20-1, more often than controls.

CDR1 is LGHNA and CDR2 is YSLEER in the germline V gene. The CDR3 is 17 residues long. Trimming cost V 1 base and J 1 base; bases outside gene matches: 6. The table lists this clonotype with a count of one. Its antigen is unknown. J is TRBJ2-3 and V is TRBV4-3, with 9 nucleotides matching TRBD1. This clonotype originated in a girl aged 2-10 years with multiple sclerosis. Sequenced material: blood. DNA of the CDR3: TGCGCCAGCAGCCAAGGTTTTAGGACAGGGGGCACAGATACGCAGTATTTT. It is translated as CASSQGFRTGGTDTQYF.